The rows below give T cell receptor beta chains drawn from one sample of a study of CD8+ T cells in alopecia areata. The repertoire was sequenced with immunoSEQ multiplex PCR; TCRdb's copy has only in-frame clones and lacks some. The sample lists about 210,000 clones; over 60% were seen once. Sequenced here: CD4+ T cells sorted from blood, sampled at week 4, from a patient treated with tofacitinib. The receptors were sampled from a human donor with alopecia areata. Each CDR3 is given without its conserved first and last residue. Fields, in order: J gene, clone size, V gene, CDR3 protein. Size is stated for part of the rows, as once, few or many counts, or as a class when the clone is expanded.

>TRBJ1-6|.|TRBV2
ASKVGYSPLH
>TRBJ2-3|few|TRBV10-3
ATCPGGGPDTQY
>TRBJ2-2|.|TRBV10-3
AITQDRNTGELF
>TRBJ1-1|.|TRBV5-1
ASKDRVGTEAF
>TRBJ2-1|.|TRBV19
ASSIPDSPWAGQF
>TRBJ1-4|once|TRBV29-1
SVGGPTNEKLF
>TRBJ1-5|.|TRBV2
ASRGQGASNQPQH
>TRBJ1-6|few|TRBV11-2
ASSLASRSPLH
>TRBJ2-6|.|TRBV4-1
ASSVWAGANVLT
>TRBJ2-5|.|TRBV6-5
ASTPRRTAQETQY
>TRBJ1-1|.|TRBV4-1
ASSRSHGAGANAEAF
>TRBJ2-3|.|TRBV4-1
ASSRTSGGAEDTQY
>TRBJ1-6|.|TRBV2
ASSTNTRSPLH
>TRBJ1-6|.|TRBV14
ASSQDRGTYNSPLH
>TRBJ1-4|few|TRBV4-1
ASSQVQGGANTEKLF
>TRBJ1-2|.|TRBV4-3
ASSQRDGYGYT
>TRBJ1-3|.|TRBV30
AWSTGNAGNTIY
>TRBJ2-1|.|TRBV2
ASKGTLGNEQF
>TRBJ1-1|.|TRBV29-1
SARRGNTEAF
>TRBJ2-5|.|TRBV27
ASSLAKGETQY
>TRBJ1-1|.|TRBV10-3
AISRWGGPAF
>TRBJ2-2|few|TRBV5-1
ASSKGTANTGELF
>TRBJ1-1|.|TRBV18
ASSLTGTGNTEAF
>TRBJ2-7|.|TRBV2
ASTRGPAYEQY
>TRBJ1-1|.|TRBV7-8
ASSSYADAAF
>TRBJ1-2|.|TRBV6-6
ASRQVTGNYGYT
>TRBJ1-3|few|TRBV7-9
ASSLGSGNTIY
>TRBJ1-4|.|TRBV30
AWSQGAEKLF
>TRBJ2-1|.|TRBV7-2
ASSLKSGQGIEQF
>TRBJ2-7|.|TRBV7-2
ASTPSGTGYSYEQY
>TRBJ2-7|few|TRBV5-1
ASSLDLSYEQY
>TRBJ1-1|.|TRBV6-6
ASSPSVRQRSTEAF
>TRBJ2-1|.|TRBV5-1
ASSLFSGGANNEQF
>TRBJ1-6|.|TRBV7-2
ASSSGQGDRSPLH
>TRBJ1-2|.|TRBV5-6
ASSLQETYGYT
>TRBJ2-2|.|TRBV10-3
AIGTETYGELF
>TRBJ1-5|once|TRBV7-2
ASSSRGAGQPQH
>TRBJ2-4|once|TRBV4-3
ASSQDLRDREYKNIQY
>TRBJ1-2|once|TRBV29-1
SVAGNYGYT
>TRBJ1-2|.|TRBV29-1
SVDSGGRGYT
>TRBJ2-5|.|TRBV5-1
ASRSLGASGETQY
>TRBJ2-5|.|TRBV7-2
ASSLAGGGRQETQY
>TRBJ1-5|.|TRBV19
ASSLRGATYQPQH
>TRBJ2-7|.|TRBV28
ASTAAGQVLWEQY